This T cell receptor beta chain was captured by sequencing in a study of control samples from healthy donors and cancer patients. The repertoire was sequenced with immunoSEQ multiplex PCR; TCRdb's copy has only in-frame clones and lacks some. The table includes 400,000 to 450,000 clones, 80% to 95% detected once. The CDR3 sequence is 13 residues long. V lost 1 base to trimming and J lost 7 bases, with 8 bases between them. Germline CDR1 SGHTA, CDR2 FQGNSA. The V gene is TRBV7-2, the J gene TRBJ2-1; D is perhaps TRBD1 (5 bases). The sequence was obtained from a man aged 40-55 years with head and neck cancer. The specimen was PBMCs. CDR3 loop: CASSLDRMNEQFF. CDR3 nucleotide sequence: TGTGCCAGCAGCTTAGACAGGATGAATGAGCAGTTCTTC.